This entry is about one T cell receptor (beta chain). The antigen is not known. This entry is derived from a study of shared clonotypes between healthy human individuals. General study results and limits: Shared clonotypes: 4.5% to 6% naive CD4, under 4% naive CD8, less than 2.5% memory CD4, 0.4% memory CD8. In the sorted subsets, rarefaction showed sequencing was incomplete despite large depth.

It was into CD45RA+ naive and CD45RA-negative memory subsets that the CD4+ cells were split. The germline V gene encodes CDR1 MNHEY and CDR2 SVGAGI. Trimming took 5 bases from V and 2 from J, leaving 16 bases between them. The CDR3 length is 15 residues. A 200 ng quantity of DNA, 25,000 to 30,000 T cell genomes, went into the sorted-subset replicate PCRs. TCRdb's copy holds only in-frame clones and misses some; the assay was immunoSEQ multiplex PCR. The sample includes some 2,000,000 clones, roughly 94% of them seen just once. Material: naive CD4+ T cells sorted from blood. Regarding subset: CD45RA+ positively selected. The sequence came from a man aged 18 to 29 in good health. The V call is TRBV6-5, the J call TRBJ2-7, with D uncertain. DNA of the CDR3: TGTGCCAGCAGTCCCTGGCGGAAGTCTCCCTACGAGCAGTACTTC. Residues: CASSPWRKSPYEQYF.